This entry describes one T cell receptor beta chain. The antigen remains undetermined. Other DNA variants within this sample encode the same CDR3. On the day of bone marrow donation, the related graft donor provided peripheral blood. Profiling relied on immunoSEQ multiplex PCR, and the TCRdb table lists in-frame clones only, not all of them. The sample includes about 3,200 clones, around 59% of them seen just once. The V gene lost 2 bases and the J gene lost 3 bases, with 4 bases spanning the gap. The CDR3 length is 12 residues. Germline V gene sequence: CDR1 SEHNR, CDR2 FQNEAQ (reference sequence). The data are from a study of T cells after posttransplantation cyclophosphamide. The study's findings and limits: TRB overlap between skin or GI tissue T cells and blood was limited. Later post-transplant blood repertoires were often dominated by donor CD8+ memory clones. Recipient CMV seropositivity and CMV reactivation strongly tracked TRB clonality.

The source material was memory CD8+ T cells sorted from blood. The gene calls are TRBV7-9 and TRBJ1-1; D gene uncertain. This clonotype was sampled from a woman in her thirties in good health and a related stem cell transplant donor. CDR3 in DNA: TGTGCCAGCAGCTTAAGCGACACTGAAGCTTTCTTT. This translates into CASSLSDTEAFF. Full variable domain (remainder filled in from reference TRBV7-9 and TRBJ1-1): DTGVSQNPRHKITKRGQNVTFRCDPISEHNRLYWYRQTLGQGPEFLTYFQNEAQLEKSRLLSDRFSAERPKGSFSTLEIQRTEQGDSAMYLCASSLSDTEAFFGQGTRLTVV.